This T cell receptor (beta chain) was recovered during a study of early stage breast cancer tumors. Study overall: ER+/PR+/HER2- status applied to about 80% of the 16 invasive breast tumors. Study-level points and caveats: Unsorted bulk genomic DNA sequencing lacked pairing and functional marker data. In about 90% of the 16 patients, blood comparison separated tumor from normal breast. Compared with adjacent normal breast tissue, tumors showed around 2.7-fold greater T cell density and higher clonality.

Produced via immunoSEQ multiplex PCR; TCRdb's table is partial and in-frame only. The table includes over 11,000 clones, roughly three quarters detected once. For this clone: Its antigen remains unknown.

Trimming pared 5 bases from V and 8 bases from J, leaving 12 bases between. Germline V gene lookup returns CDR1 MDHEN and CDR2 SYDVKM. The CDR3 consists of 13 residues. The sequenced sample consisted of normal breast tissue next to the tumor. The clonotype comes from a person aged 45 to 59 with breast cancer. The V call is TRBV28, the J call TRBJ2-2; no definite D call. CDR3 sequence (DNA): TGTGCCAGCAGTCCAGTGACTTCTGGGGAGCTGTTTTTT. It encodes CASSPVTSGELFF.